This entry features one TCR beta chain sequence. The data derive from a study of blood T cell repertoires in COVID-19. Trimming at V came to 0 bases and at J to 8 bases, leaving 12 bases not matched to a gene. CDR1 is MNHEY and CDR2 is SMNVEV in the germline V gene (reference sequence). There are 18 residues in the CDR3. Sequencing used immunoSEQ multiplex PCR; TCRdb keeps in-frame clones, though not all of them. The data show about 250,000 clones, about 82% seen once. This receptor was identified in a woman older than 75 with COVID-19, enrolled during active disease. The V gene is TRBV27, the J gene TRBJ2-2; 10 bases align to TRBD2. Source material: peripheral blood. The CDR3 region has the DNA TGTGCCAGCAGTTTATCAGCTAGCGGGGGCCGGTTGACGGGGGAGCTGTTTTTT. It yields the protein CASSLSASGGRLTGELFF.